Listed below are T cell receptor beta chains from one sample, sequenced in a study of OX40 agonist ivuxolimab in advanced cancers. The repertoire was sequenced with immunoSEQ multiplex PCR; TCRdb's copy has only in-frame clones and lacks some. The sample lists 45,000 to 65,000 clones; roughly 90% were seen once. Specimen: CD4+ or CD8+ T cells sorted from blood, collected in a trial of the OX40 agonist ivuxolimab. The receptors come from an adult with an advanced solid tumor such as melanoma, head and neck, liver or kidney cancer. The CDR3 runs from the conserved cysteine through the conserved F or W. D genes are given only for firm matches.

d_gene: .
v_gene: TRBV14
j_gene: TRBJ2-7
CDR3aa: CASSQVGGPYEQYF

d_gene: .
v_gene: TRBV6-6
j_gene: TRBJ2-2
CDR3aa: CASWQGIGSSTGELFF

d_gene: .
v_gene: TRBV7-6
j_gene: TRBJ2-3
CDR3aa: CASSQGGRTDTQYF

d_gene: .
v_gene: TRBV28
j_gene: TRBJ2-1
CDR3aa: CASRRVTNEQFF

d_gene: .
v_gene: TRBV18
j_gene: TRBJ2-1
CDR3aa: CASSPSLYNEQFF

d_gene: .
v_gene: TRBV10-3
j_gene: TRBJ2-2
CDR3aa: CAIRGEGELFF

d_gene: .
v_gene: TRBV19
j_gene: TRBJ2-5
CDR3aa: CASSADGTSATQYF

d_gene: .
v_gene: TRBV14
j_gene: TRBJ2-7
CDR3aa: CASSRGRGSYEQYF

d_gene: TRBD1
v_gene: TRBV29-1
j_gene: TRBJ2-3
CDR3aa: CSVGTGGDTQYF

d_gene: .
v_gene: TRBV10-1
j_gene: TRBJ1-1
CDR3aa: CASSENRIGNTEAFF

d_gene: TRBD1
v_gene: TRBV6-4
j_gene: TRBJ1-1
CDR3aa: CASSVTLQGEAFF

d_gene: .
v_gene: TRBV7-3
j_gene: TRBJ2-7
CDR3aa: CASSLSRASSYEQYF

d_gene: .
v_gene: TRBV9
j_gene: TRBJ2-3
CDR3aa: CASSGGGTDTQYF

d_gene: .
v_gene: TRBV4-2
j_gene: TRBJ1-6
CDR3aa: CASSQELRSPLHF

d_gene: .
v_gene: TRBV19
j_gene: TRBJ2-5
CDR3aa: CASSPEGQETQYF

d_gene: TRBD2
v_gene: TRBV7-8
j_gene: TRBJ2-2
CDR3aa: CASSPTSGSRELFF

d_gene: TRBD1
v_gene: TRBV9
j_gene: TRBJ2-1
CDR3aa: CASSAGTGNSYNEQFF

d_gene: .
v_gene: TRBV30
j_gene: TRBJ1-1
CDR3aa: CAWSRTENTEAFF

d_gene: .
v_gene: TRBV21-1
j_gene: TRBJ1-2
CDR3aa: CASSKEVGQLLGGYTF

d_gene: TRBD1
v_gene: TRBV27
j_gene: TRBJ1-4
CDR3aa: CASSYQGVGEKLFF

d_gene: TRBD2
v_gene: TRBV5-1
j_gene: TRBJ2-5
CDR3aa: CASSFTGGSETQYF

d_gene: .
v_gene: TRBV5-1
j_gene: TRBJ1-1
CDR3aa: CASSLDGGGNTEAFF

d_gene: .
v_gene: TRBV2
j_gene: TRBJ2-1
CDR3aa: CASSPGRRLYNEQFF

d_gene: .
v_gene: TRBV18
j_gene: TRBJ1-6
CDR3aa: CASSPLETDSPLHF

d_gene: .
v_gene: TRBV9
j_gene: TRBJ1-1
CDR3aa: CASSVDIVINMNTEAFF

d_gene: TRBD2
v_gene: TRBV10-3
j_gene: TRBJ2-5
CDR3aa: CATEAAGQETQYF

d_gene: .
v_gene: TRBV7-9
j_gene: TRBJ1-1
CDR3aa: CASSLGGWGEAFF

d_gene: .
v_gene: TRBV6-1
j_gene: TRBJ1-2
CDR3aa: CASSEDTAYYGYTF

d_gene: TRBD1
v_gene: TRBV5-6
j_gene: TRBJ1-2
CDR3aa: CASRLPGGANYGYTF

d_gene: .
v_gene: TRBV2
j_gene: TRBJ2-3
CDR3aa: CARKDWRDTDTQYF

d_gene: .
v_gene: TRBV7-3
j_gene: TRBJ1-2
CDR3aa: CASSLLQGHGYTF

d_gene: .
v_gene: TRBV27
j_gene: TRBJ1-6
CDR3aa: CASKVGQANSPLHF

d_gene: .
v_gene: TRBV6-1
j_gene: TRBJ2-7
CDR3aa: CASRPGAGYEQYF

d_gene: .
v_gene: TRBV5-1
j_gene: TRBJ2-7
CDR3aa: CASSPQRYSYEQYF

d_gene: .
v_gene: TRBV28
j_gene: TRBJ1-4
CDR3aa: CASSLRDLKLFF

d_gene: TRBD1
v_gene: TRBV11-3
j_gene: TRBJ1-3
CDR3aa: CASSPGQGPGNTIYF

d_gene: .
v_gene: TRBV28
j_gene: TRBJ1-4
CDR3aa: CASSLRGNEKLFF

d_gene: TRBD2
v_gene: TRBV11-3
j_gene: TRBJ2-1
CDR3aa: CASSLGLAGGYNEQFF

d_gene: .
v_gene: TRBV30
j_gene: TRBJ1-1
CDR3aa: CAWSVRGGMKVTEAFF

d_gene: .
v_gene: TRBV19
j_gene: TRBJ2-3
CDR3aa: CASSISRDDTQYF

d_gene: TRBD2
v_gene: TRBV29-1
j_gene: TRBJ2-7
CDR3aa: CSVSTSGSYEQYF

d_gene: .
v_gene: TRBV9
j_gene: TRBJ1-4
CDR3aa: CASSVEGTGREKLFF

d_gene: .
v_gene: TRBV28
j_gene: TRBJ1-4
CDR3aa: CASSLLRGGAEKLFF

d_gene: TRBD2
v_gene: TRBV19
j_gene: TRBJ2-6
CDR3aa: CASSIEGGVGAGANVLTF

d_gene: .
v_gene: TRBV5-6
j_gene: TRBJ2-1
CDR3aa: CASSSWRGISSYNEQFF